This TCR beta chain was documented in a study of control samples from healthy donors and cancer patients. Trimming shortened V by 0 bases and J by 0 bases, and 13 bases separated the two germline ends. The CDR3 sequence is 16 residues long. The germline CDR1 and CDR2 sequences are SGDLS and YYNGEE. This clone was detected many times. Measured with immunoSEQ multiplex PCR; TCRdb has only the in-frame clones, and not every one. The sample holds 260,000 or so clones, roughly 80% seen once. The TCR sequence derives from a woman aged 55-70 years with lung cancer. This chain joins TRBV9 and TRBJ2-7; D is undetermined. The specimen was PBMCs. CDR3 DNA: TGTGCCAGCAGCGTAGATCCGGCACTGAGCTCCTACGAGCAGTACTTC. This codes for CASSVDPALSSYEQYF. Together with reference TRBV9 and TRBJ2-7, the CDR3 gives the full variable domain: DSGVTQTPKHLITATGQRVTLRCSPRSGDLSVYWYQQSLDQGLQFLIQYYNGEERAKGNILERFSAQQFPDLHSELNLSSLELGDSALYFCASSVDPALSSYEQYFGPGTRLTVT.